This T cell receptor beta chain appears in the sequencing data of a study of blood T cell repertoires in COVID-19. As for the study in general: The origin of the acute and convalescent COVID-19 samples was the United States, Italy and Spain. From T cells, B-cell-depleted T cells, or PBMCs came the material, which was cDNA or gDNA.

This CDR3 comprises 15 residues. The junction had 5 bases not matched to a gene; V was cut back by 2 bases and J by 6 bases. Germline V gene data show CDR1 as MDHEN and CDR2 as SYDVKM. This clone was observed a single time. Original processing notes: Estimation of nucleated cell counts was performed using reference gene primer amplification. Using immunoSEQ multiplex PCR, the repertoire was profiled, and TCRdb retains in-frame clones only, with some absent. V and J calls and clone size are given by that table; D and trimming were obtained from the DNA. The repertoire holds about 220,000 clones, with 70% to 90% as singletons.

The chain links TRBV28 to TRBJ2-7; 12 nucleotides line up with TRBD2. The clonotype originates from a man between 50 and 59 years old who had recovered from COVID-19. Sequenced input: peripheral blood. CDR3 nucleotides: TGTGCCAGCAGTTTACTAGCGGGAGGGCAGGCCGAGCAGTACTTC. It encodes CASSLLAGGQAEQYF.